Shown below are 8 T cell receptor beta chains from a single sample sequenced in a study of T cells in Graves' hyperthyroidism and ophthalmopathy. TCR beta CDR3 regions were amplified from RNA transcripts. TCR CDR3 underwent first-round RT-PCR with the HTBI primer set. TCRdb fed the multiplex PCR reads into MiXCR, producing one record per CDR3 protein. This sample yields over 700,000 distinct CDR3 sequences, of which 38% are seen a single time; roughly 8.3% belongs to the top ten. The sequenced material came from blood. The receptors were sampled from a man aged 18-30 years with Graves' hyperthyroidism.

A few counts support this clonotype. The rearrangement links TRBV11-2 to TRBJ1-5; D possibly corresponds to TRBD1 (5 bases). Germline-derived CDR1 and CDR2 are SGHAT and FQNNGV. The germline V and J ends were trimmed by 3 bases and 3 bases, with 9 bases remaining between them. The CDR3 covers 14 residues. CDR3 sequence: CASSFAGANQPQHF. The CDR3 nucleotides are TGTGCCAGCAGCTTTGCTGGGGCCAATCAGCCCCAGCATTTT.

This clonotype showed up many times. The chain has TRBV29-1 and TRBJ1-1, with a tentative D call TRBD1 (5 bases). V gave up 3 bases and J gave up 2 bases, with 16 bases separating them. Germline V lookup: CDR1 SQVTM, CDR2 ANQGSEA. CDR3 size: 15 residues. DNA of the CDR3: TGCAGCGTTGACGGGACTTGGGTGCGAAACACTGAAGCTTTCTTT. This codes for CSVDGTWVRNTEAFF.

This chain uses TRBV7-2 with TRBJ2-7; 8 nucleotides match TRBD1. The CDR3 runs to 16 residues. V was clipped by 5 bases and J by 2 bases; unmatched bases: 11. Germline loops: CDR1 SGHTA, CDR2 FQGNSA. CDR3 DNA: TGTGCCAGCAGCCTATCCGGACAGGGAGACACCTACGAGCAGTACTTC. Its translation: CASSLSGQGDTYEQYF.

In this sample, this clonotype turned up many times. The chain combines TRBV19 with TRBJ1-1, with D possibly being TRBD1 (6 bases). Deletions cut 5 bases from V and 2 bases from J, with 12 bases between. This CDR3 comprises 14 residues. Germline assignment: CDR1 LNHDA and CDR2 SQIVND (reference sequence). CDR3 sequence reads: CASSFTGINTEAFF. The CDR3 DNA reads as TGTGCCAGTAGTTTCACAGGGATTAACACTGAAGCTTTCTTT.

This clonotype occurred a few times. The V gene is TRBV2, the J gene TRBJ2-5; D might be TRBD1 (5 bases). V lost 3 bases and J lost 1, with 12 bases in between. This CDR3 contains 15 residues. The germline gives CDR1 SNHLY, CDR2 FYNNEI. CDR3 sequence reads: CASSDASGAQETQYF. The CDR3 DNA follows: TGTGCCAGCAGTGACGCTAGTGGGGCCCAAGAGACCCAGTACTTC.

This clonotype was detected a few times. The CDR3 region has the DNA TGCAGTGCTCGAAGGGGAGGGAGAGTTAATGAAAAACTGTTTTTT. It is translated as CSARRGGRVNEKLFF. The genes are TRBV20-1 and TRBJ1-4; D might be TRBD1 (5 bases). CDR1 DFQATT and CDR2 SNEGSKA come from the germline V gene (reference sequence). The CDR3 sequence is 15 residues long. The V and J ends lost 5 bases and 4 bases respectively, with 17 bases between them.

A note on this clonotype: A much larger clone is a single base away; this may be a read error. This rearrangement joins TRBV4-1 to TRBJ2-7; D tentatively reads TRBD1 or TRBD2 (5 bases each). The germline V and J ends were trimmed by 5 bases and 5 bases, with 16 bases remaining between them. CDR3 length: 14 residues. In germline, CDR1 is MGHRA, CDR2 YSYEKL. The CDR3 nucleotides are TGCGCCAGCAGCAACCGGGGCAGGGTCCACGAGCAGTACTTC. Encoded protein: CASSNRGRVHEQYF.

Details on this clonotype: Possible read error: a much larger clone is one base away. J is TRBJ1-4 and V is TRBV7-9, with D uncertain. Germline V gene lookup returns CDR1 SEHNR and CDR2 FQNEAQ (reference sequence). This CDR3 contains 12 residues. CDR3 protein: CASSRGNENLFF. CDR3 DNA sequence: TGTGCCAGCAGCCGGGGTAATGAAAATCTGTTTTTT.